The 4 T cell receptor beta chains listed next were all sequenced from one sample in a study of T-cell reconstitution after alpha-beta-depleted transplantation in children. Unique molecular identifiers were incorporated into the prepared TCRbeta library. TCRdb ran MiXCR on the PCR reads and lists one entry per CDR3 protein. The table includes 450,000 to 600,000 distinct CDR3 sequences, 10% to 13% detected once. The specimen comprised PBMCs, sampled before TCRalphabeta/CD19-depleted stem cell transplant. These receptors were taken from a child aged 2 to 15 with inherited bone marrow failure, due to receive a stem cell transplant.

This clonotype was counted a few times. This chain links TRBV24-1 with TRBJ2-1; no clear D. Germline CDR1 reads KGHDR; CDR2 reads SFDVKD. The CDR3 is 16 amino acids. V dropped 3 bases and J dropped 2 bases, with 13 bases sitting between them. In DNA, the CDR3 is TGTGCCACCAGTGATCCTTTTAAGGAGCCCTACAATGAGCAGTTCTTC. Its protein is CATSDPFKEPYNEQFF.

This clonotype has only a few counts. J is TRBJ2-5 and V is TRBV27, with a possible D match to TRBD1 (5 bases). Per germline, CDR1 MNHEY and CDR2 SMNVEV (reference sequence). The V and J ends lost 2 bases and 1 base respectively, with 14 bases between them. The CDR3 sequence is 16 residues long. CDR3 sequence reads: CASSLGASNSQETQYF. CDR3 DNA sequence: TGTGCCAGCAGTTTAGGGGCCAGTAACAGCCAAGAGACCCAGTACTTC.

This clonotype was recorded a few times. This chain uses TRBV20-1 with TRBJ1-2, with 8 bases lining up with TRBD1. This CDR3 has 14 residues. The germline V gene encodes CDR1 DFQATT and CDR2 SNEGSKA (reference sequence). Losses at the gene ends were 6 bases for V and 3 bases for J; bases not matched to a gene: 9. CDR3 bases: TGCAGTGCCTTAAGACAGGGGCACGACTATGGCTACACCTTC. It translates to CSALRQGHDYGYTF.

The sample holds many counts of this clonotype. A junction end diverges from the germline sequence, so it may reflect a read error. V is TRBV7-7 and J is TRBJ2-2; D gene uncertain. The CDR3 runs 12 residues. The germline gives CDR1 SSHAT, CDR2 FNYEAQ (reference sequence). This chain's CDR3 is CASRGYTGELFF. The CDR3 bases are TGTGCTAGCAGAGGCTACACCGGGGAGCTGTTTTTT.